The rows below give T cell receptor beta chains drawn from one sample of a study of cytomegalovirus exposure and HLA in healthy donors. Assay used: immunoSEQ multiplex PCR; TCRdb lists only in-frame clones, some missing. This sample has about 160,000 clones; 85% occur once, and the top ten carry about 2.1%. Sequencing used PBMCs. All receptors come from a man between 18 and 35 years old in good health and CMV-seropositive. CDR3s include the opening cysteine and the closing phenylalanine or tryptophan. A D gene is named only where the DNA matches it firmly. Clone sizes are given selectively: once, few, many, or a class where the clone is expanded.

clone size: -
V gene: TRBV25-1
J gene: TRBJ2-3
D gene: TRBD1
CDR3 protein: CASSQTGATDTQYF
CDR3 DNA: TGTGCCAGCAGTCAGACAGGGGCCACAGATACGCAGTATTTT

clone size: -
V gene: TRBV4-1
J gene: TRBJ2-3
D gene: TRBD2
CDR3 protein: CASSLTSGGASDTQYF
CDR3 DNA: TGCGCCAGCAGCCTGACTAGCGGGGGGGCATCAGATACGCAGTATTTT

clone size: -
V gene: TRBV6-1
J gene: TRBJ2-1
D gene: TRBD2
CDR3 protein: CASSDRGGYNEQFF
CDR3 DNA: TGTGCCAGCAGTGACCGGGGGGGGTACAATGAGCAGTTCTTC

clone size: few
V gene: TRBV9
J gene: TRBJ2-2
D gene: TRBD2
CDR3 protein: CASSVGSSGGELFF
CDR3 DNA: TGTGCCAGCAGCGTAGGTTCTAGCGGGGGAGAGCTGTTTTTT

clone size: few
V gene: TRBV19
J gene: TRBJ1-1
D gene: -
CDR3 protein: CASRAEGNIGKEAFF
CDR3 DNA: TGTGCCAGTAGGGCGGAGGGGAACATCGGAAAGGAAGCTTTCTTT

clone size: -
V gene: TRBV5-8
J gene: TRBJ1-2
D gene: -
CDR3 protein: CASSLGENGYTF
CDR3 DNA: TGTGCCAGCAGCTTGGGCGAGAATGGCTACACCTTC

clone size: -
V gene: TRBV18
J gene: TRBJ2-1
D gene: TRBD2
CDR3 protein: CASSPPGGSSYNEQFF
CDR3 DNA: TGTGCCAGCTCACCACCGGGGGGGAGCTCCTACAATGAGCAGTTCTTC

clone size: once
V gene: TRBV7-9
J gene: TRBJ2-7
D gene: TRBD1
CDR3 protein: CASSPWDRGTYEQYF
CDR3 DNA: TGTGCCAGCAGCCCCTGGGACAGGGGGACCTACGAGCAGTACTTC

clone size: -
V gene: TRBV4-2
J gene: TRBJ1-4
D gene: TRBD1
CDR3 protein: CASSQDGRGELKLFF
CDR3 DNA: TGTGCCAGCAGCCAAGATGGCAGGGGGGAGTTAAAACTGTTTTTT

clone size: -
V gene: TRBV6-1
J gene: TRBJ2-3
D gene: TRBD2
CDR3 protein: CASRSSGAGKDTQYF
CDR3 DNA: TGTGCCAGCAGATCTAGCGGGGCCGGTAAGGATACGCAGTATTTT

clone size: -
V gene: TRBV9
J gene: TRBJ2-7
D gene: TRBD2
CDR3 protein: CASSPSATGGRKEQYF
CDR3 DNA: TGTGCCAGCAGCCCCTCCGCTACGGGGGGGCGGAAAGAGCAGTACTTC